The subject of this entry is one T cell receptor beta chain. No antigen is known for it. One heparinised blood draw averaging around 100 mL was given by each donor. The sequenced template was cDNA made from the entire isolated RNA. Generated by immunoSEQ multiplex PCR, the TCRdb table keeps only in-frame clones and is missing some. The data hold some 370,000 clones, with 9.6% observed a single time. These data come from a study of beta chain features in type 1 diabetes. The study, taken as a whole, reports: Among patients with Type 1 diabetes, TCRB CDR3s were moderately but significantly shorter in every one of the four CD4+ subsets. Relative to healthy donors, patients appeared to have naive, central memory and Treg TCRB repertoires that were more similar. There was a possibility that cDNA sequencing over-represented cells with high TCR expression. A possible short-template PCR bias applies equally to patients and controls.

The germline gives CDR1 MNHEY, CDR2 SVGAGI. V was cut by 0 bases and J by 1 base, with 12 bases left in between. This CDR3 has 16 residues. The sequence derives from a man in his thirties or forties with type 1 diabetes. V is TRBV6-5 and J is TRBJ1-1, with D unclear. Specimen: central memory CD4+ T cells from blood. The CDR3 coding sequence is TGTGCCAGCAGTTACTCTATTTCCCCGGCGAACACTGAAGCTTTCTTT. This sequence encodes CASSYSISPANTEAFF.